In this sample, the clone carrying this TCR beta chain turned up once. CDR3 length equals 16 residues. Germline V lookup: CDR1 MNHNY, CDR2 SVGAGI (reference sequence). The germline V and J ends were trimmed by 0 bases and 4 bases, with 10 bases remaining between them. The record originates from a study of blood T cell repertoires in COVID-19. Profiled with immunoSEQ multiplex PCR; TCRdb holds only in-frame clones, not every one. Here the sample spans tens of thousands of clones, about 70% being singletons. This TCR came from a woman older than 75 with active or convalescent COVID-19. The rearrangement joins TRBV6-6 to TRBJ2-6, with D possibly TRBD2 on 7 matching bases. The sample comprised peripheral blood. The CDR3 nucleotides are TGTGCCAGCAGTTACTCCGGGGGGCCAGGGGCCAACGTCCTGACTTTC. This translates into CASSYSGGPGANVLTF.